This T cell receptor beta chain was found in a study of post-analysis software for immune sequencing data. Overall study context: Patients had relapsing-remitting, secondary progressive or progressive-relapsing multiple sclerosis; some lacked subtype. General study results and limits: In patients, TRBV5-6, TRBV5-1 and TRBV20-1 belonged to about five TRBV segments found more frequently than in controls. Significantly decreased normalized Chao1 diversity was recorded for multiple sclerosis patients relative to controls. Samples from a shared batch, those prepared together, strongly co-clustered by F measure.

This clonotype was seen a single time. Antigen unknown. V was shortened by 9 bases and J by 2 bases, with 17 bases between the two germline ends. Germline CDR1 MDHEN, CDR2 SYDVKM. The CDR3 contains 15 residues. Unique molecular identifiers had been added to the TCR beta cDNA libraries. Input of roughly 1 to 11 million T cells yielded a few hundred thousand cDNA molecules. MiXCR, applied by TCRdb to the PCR reads, yields one record per CDR3 protein. The sample shows hundreds of thousands of distinct CDR3 sequences, 39% of them seen only once. The V call is TRBV28, the J call TRBJ1-5; D not certain. The sequenced sample was blood. This sequence originates from a girl aged 2-10 years with multiple sclerosis. The DNA for the CDR3 is TGTGCCAGTTCTCCCTGGCTTTCAGGCAATCAGCCCCAGCATTTT. This codes for CASSPWLSGNQPQHF. The complete variable domain, with remaining parts taken from reference TRBV28 and TRBJ1-5, reads DVKVTQSSRYLVKRTGEKVFLECVQDMDHENMFWYRQDPGLGLRLIYFSYDVKMKEKGDIPEGYSVSREKKERFSLILESASTNQTSMYLCASSPWLSGNQPQHFGDGTRLSIL.